These T cell receptor beta chains were read from a single sample in a study of blood T cell repertoires in COVID-19. This table comes from immunoSEQ multiplex PCR, and its TCRdb copy is limited to in-frame clones, with some not included. The sample yields fewer than 90,000 clones, about nine tenths seen once. Material for sequencing was peripheral blood. The origin of the receptors is a male donor with acute or convalescent COVID-19. CDR3s include the opening cysteine and the closing phenylalanine or tryptophan. D genes are given only for firm matches. Size is omitted from some rows. Given values are once, few, many or a class for expanded clones.

v_gene	d_gene	j_gene	abundance	CDR3aa	CDR3nt
TRBV9	TRBD1	TRBJ2-2	.	CASSVAGQGTGELFF	TGTGCCAGCAGCGTGGCCGGACAGGGGACCGGGGAGCTGTTTTTT
TRBV6-5	TRBD1	TRBJ1-5	.	CASSSDRGQPQHF	TGTGCCAGCAGTTCCGACAGGGGTCAGCCCCAGCATTTT
TRBV6-7	TRBD1	TRBJ1-6	.	CAGGTGVIGNSPLHF	TGTGCCGGAGGGACAGGGGTAATTGGGAATTCACCCCTCCACTTT
TRBV5-4	.	TRBJ1-6	.	CASSLDGDNNSPLHF	TGTGCCAGCAGCTTGGACGGGGACAATAATTCACCCCTCCACTTT
TRBV6-2/TRBV6-3	TRBD1	TRBJ2-5	.	CASSYRPGGETQYF	TGTGCCAGCAGTTACCGGCCAGGGGGCGAGACCCAGTACTTC
TRBV27	.	TRBJ1-5	.	CASSPLREGNQPQHF	TGTGCCAGCAGTCCTTTGCGGGAAGGCAATCAGCCCCAGCATTTT
TRBV6-1	.	TRBJ1-2	few	CASSDPGGGYGYTF	TGTGCCAGCAGTGACCCCGGGGGTGGCTATGGCTACACCTTC
TRBV11-2	.	TRBJ1-6	.	CASSLMRQQNSPLHF	TGTGCCAGCAGCTTGATGAGACAACAGAATTCACCCCTCCACTTT
TRBV28	.	TRBJ1-1	.	CASSLGQLNTEAFF	TGTGCCAGCAGTTTAGGACAGTTGAACACTGAAGCTTTCTTT
TRBV19	.	TRBJ1-1	.	CARPTGGTEAFF	TGTGCCCGCCCCACGGGGGGCACTGAAGCTTTCTTT
TRBV19	.	TRBJ2-1	.	CASSWDITYNEQFF	TGTGCCAGTAGTTGGGACATCACCTACAATGAGCAGTTCTTC
TRBV4-1	.	TRBJ1-1	.	CASSQDLRGNTEAFF	TGCGCCAGCAGCCAAGATCTGCGGGGAAACACTGAAGCTTTCTTT
TRBV6-5	TRBD1	TRBJ1-2	.	CASSPLRTGIYGYTF	TGTGCCAGCAGCCCCCTAAGGACAGGAATTTATGGCTACACCTTC
TRBV11-3	TRBD2	TRBJ2-1	.	CASSLATGLAVGEQFF	TGTGCCAGCAGCCTTGCCACGGGACTAGCGGTCGGCGAGCAGTTCTTC
TRBV10-3	.	TRBJ1-2	.	CAITQGGGYTF	TGTGCCATCACACAGGGCGGCGGCTACACCTTC
TRBV9	TRBD2	TRBJ2-1	.	CASSVAPTSGGLYNEQFF	TGTGCCAGCAGCGTTGCACCCACTAGCGGGGGTCTCTACAATGAGCAGTTCTTC
TRBV5-1	TRBD1	TRBJ1-4	.	CASGHRGPGEKLFF	TGCGCCAGCGGACACAGGGGGCCGGGTGAAAAACTGTTTTTT
TRBV5-1	TRBD1	TRBJ2-5	.	CASSLAGTGGETQYF	TGCGCCAGCAGCTTGGCGGGGACAGGGGGGGAGACCCAGTACTTC
TRBV5-1	TRBD1	TRBJ1-1	.	CASSTWTGVSNAEAFF	TGCGCCAGCAGCACCTGGACAGGGGTGTCGAACGCTGAAGCTTTCTTT
TRBV18	.	TRBJ1-1	.	CASSPERTENTEAFF	TGTGCCAGCTCACCAGAGCGGACAGAGAACACTGAAGCTTTCTTT
TRBV27	TRBD1	TRBJ1-3	.	CASKGTATSGNTIYF	TGTGCCAGCAAGGGGACAGCTACCTCTGGAAACACCATATATTTT
TRBV5-1	TRBD1	TRBJ1-1	once	CASSPAAGGTEAFF	TGCGCCAGCAGCCCGGCGGCAGGGGGCACTGAAGCTTTCTTT
TRBV30	.	TRBJ2-6	.	CAWNGALSGANVLTF	TGTGCCTGGAATGGGGCCCTCTCTGGGGCCAACGTCCTGACTTTC
TRBV6-5	.	TRBJ2-1	.	CATGYNEQFF	TGTGCCACCGGCTACAATGAGCAGTTCTTC
TRBV5-1	TRBD1	TRBJ2-7	.	CASSLSGGNTYEQYF	TGCGCCAGCAGCTTGTCAGGGGGTAACACCTACGAGCAGTACTTC
TRBV19	TRBD1	TRBJ2-3	few	CASSIGTATDTQYF	TGTGCCAGTAGTATCGGGACAGCCACAGATACGCAGTATTTT
TRBV30	.	TRBJ2-1	few	CAWTDYNEQFF	TGTGCCTGGACAGATTACAATGAGCAGTTCTTC
TRBV19	TRBD2	TRBJ2-1	.	CASSTGLAGRYNEQFF	TGTGCCAGTAGTACTGGACTAGCGGGGAGGTACAATGAGCAGTTCTTC
TRBV24-1	.	TRBJ1-4	.	CATSDPKTPTNEKLFF	TGTGCCACCAGTGATCCGAAGACACCAACTAATGAAAAACTGTTTTTT
TRBV18	.	TRBJ2-2	.	CASSPSDRDGELFF	TGTGCCAGCTCACCTTCGGACCGGGACGGGGAGCTGTTTTTT
TRBV2	TRBD1	TRBJ1-3	.	CASSGQGRGSGNTIYF	TGTGCCAGCAGCGGACAGGGTAGGGGCTCTGGAAACACCATATATTTT
TRBV6-6	TRBD2	TRBJ2-1	.	CASSYPLRGDNEQFF	TGTGCCAGCAGTTACCCACTGCGGGGGGACAATGAGCAGTTCTTC
TRBV19	.	TRBJ1-2	once	CASSIFPGVTNYGYTF	TGTGCCAGTAGTATTTTTCCAGGGGTCACTAACTATGGCTACACCTTC
TRBV4-2	.	TRBJ1-1	.	CASSQIASNTEAFF	TGTGCCAGCAGCCAAATAGCATCGAACACTGAAGCTTTCTTT
TRBV5-1	TRBD1	TRBJ2-3	.	CASSLRTGLSTDTQYF	TGCGCCAGCAGCCTGAGGACAGGCCTTAGCACAGATACGCAGTATTTT
TRBV7-9	TRBD2	TRBJ2-3	.	CASSLSSGGTRTDTQYF	TGTGCCAGCAGCTTGTCTAGCGGGGGGACTCGCACAGATACGCAGTATTTT
TRBV19	TRBD1	TRBJ1-4	once	CASSQRGQGNEKLFF	TGTGCCAGTAGCCAGCGGGGACAGGGTAATGAAAAACTGTTTTTT
TRBV5-1	TRBD1	TRBJ2-2	.	CASSLRTGGTGELFF	TGCGCCAGCAGCTTACGGACAGGGGGTACCGGGGAGCTGTTTTTT
TRBV27	.	TRBJ1-2	.	CASSLSGQNYGYTF	TGTGCCAGCAGTTTATCTGGGCAGAACTATGGCTACACCTTC
TRBV11-2	TRBD1	TRBJ2-3	few	CASSLDWTGGGTDTQYF	TGTGCCAGCAGCTTAGACTGGACAGGGGGTGGCACAGATACGCAGTATTTT
TRBV18	TRBD1	TRBJ1-4	.	CASSSTGTGGGKLFF	TGTGCCAGCTCATCGACCGGGACAGGGGGAGGAAAACTGTTTTTT
TRBV18	.	TRBJ1-2	.	CASSPPERSYGYTF	TGTGCCAGCTCACCACCGGAGAGAAGCTATGGCTACACCTTC
TRBV6-6	.	TRBJ2-7	once	CASKKGQGKTYEQYF	TGTGCCAGCAAAAAGGGGCAGGGCAAGACCTACGAGCAGTACTTC
TRBV6-4	TRBD2	TRBJ2-2	.	CASSAPGLAGGPRTGELFF	TGTGCCAGCAGTGCACCGGGACTAGCGGGGGGGCCTCGCACCGGGGAGCTGTTTTTT
TRBV27	TRBD1	TRBJ1-6	.	CASKDRGYGDNVGITSPLHF	TGTGCCAGCAAGGACAGGGGCTATGGAGATAATGTCGGGATTACTTCACCCCTCCACTTT
TRBV28	TRBD2	TRBJ2-1	few	CASRLAGGPSEQFF	TGTGCCAGCAGGTTAGCGGGGGGGCCGAGTGAGCAGTTCTTC
TRBV3-1/TRBV3-2	.	TRBJ1-1	.	CASKGWDTNTEAFF	TGTGCCAGCAAGGGGTGGGACACGAACACTGAAGCTTTCTTT
TRBV5-6	TRBD1	TRBJ2-2	.	CASSHLRTGVTGELFF	TGTGCCAGCAGCCACCTACGGACAGGGGTCACCGGGGAGCTGTTTTTT
TRBV12-3/TRBV12-4	.	TRBJ1-1	.	CASSLQTDTEAFF	TGTGCCAGCAGTTTACAGACTGACACTGAAGCTTTCTTT
TRBV9	.	TRBJ1-1	.	CASSEGIQGRSGAFF	TGTGCCAGCAGCGAGGGGATACAGGGTAGGAGTGGAGCTTTCTTT
TRBV5-1	.	TRBJ2-2	.	CASSRTALLTGELFF	TGCGCCAGCAGCCGGACAGCGTTATTAACCGGGGAGCTGTTTTTT
TRBV2	TRBD2	TRBJ2-1	.	CASSETPLAGGDNEQFF	TGTGCCAGCAGTGAAACCCCACTAGCGGGGGGGGACAATGAGCAGTTCTTC
TRBV9	TRBD2	TRBJ2-3	.	CASSATSGGSLRTDTQYF	TGTGCCAGCAGCGCCACTAGCGGGGGGTCCCTACGCACAGATACGCAGTATTTT
TRBV18	TRBD1	TRBJ1-1	.	CASSPGQQNTEAFF	TGTGCCAGCTCACCGGGACAGCAAAACACTGAAGCTTTCTTT
TRBV9	.	TRBJ2-7	.	CASSPPGSGYSYEQYF	TGTGCCAGCAGCCCACCGGGTAGCGGCTACTCCTACGAGCAGTACTTC
TRBV11-2	TRBD1	TRBJ2-3	.	CASSPRTGVNTDTQYF	TGTGCCAGCAGCCCTCGGACAGGGGTTAACACAGATACGCAGTATTTT
TRBV4-2	TRBD1	TRBJ1-1	.	CASSLYRGENTEAFF	TGTGCCAGCAGCCTTTACAGGGGAGAGAACACTGAAGCTTTCTTT
TRBV19	.	TRBJ1-1	once	CASSPGGRGAGTEAFF	TGTGCCAGTAGTCCTGGGGGCAGGGGCGCAGGCACTGAAGCTTTCTTT
TRBV18	.	TRBJ1-5	.	CASSPEAVMDNQPQHF	TGTGCCAGCTCACCAGAGGCAGTCATGGACAATCAGCCCCAGCATTTT
TRBV5-1	TRBD1	TRBJ1-1	.	CASSFGTGGTEAFF	TGCGCCAGCAGCTTCGGGACAGGGGGCACTGAAGCTTTCTTT